The present TCR beta chain was sequenced within a study of blood T cell repertoires in COVID-19 (dated by TCRdb to 2018 to 2020). In the study overall: The collaborator samples originated in the United States, Italy and Spain and spanned the acute and convalescent phases of COVID-19. The prospective study material was composed of cDNA or gDNA derived from T cells, B-cell-depleted T cells, or PBMCs. Deeply sampled blood TCRbeta repertoires from subjects exposed to, actively infected with, or recovered from COVID-19 were included in the dataset. The repertoires were made available in a free public database intended to serve as a resource for research on the immune response to SARS-CoV-2. Samples came from the ongoing ImmuneRACE study (first 160 participants) plus 1,254 subjects from 6 global collaborators. A de-identified subject ID, COVID-19 status, age in years and sex were almost always included in the sample metadata. Where available, HLA class I and class II types were obtained from metadata supplied by the sample provider rather than from assay-based typing. Overall results and qualifications from the work: The quantity of clinical and demographic metadata differed by source and by participant and was supplied without curation.

V has 3 bases trimmed and J has 4 bases trimmed; junction bases matching no gene number 3. CDR1 and CDR2 are drawn from the germline V gene: SGDLS, YYNGEE. The CDR3 starts with the cysteine, ends with the phenylalanine, and has 16 residues. The kept DNA is CDR3 alone, 48 bases in frame from the first base. TCRbeta CDR3 regions were amplified from genomic DNA by means of the immunoSEQ Assay, a bias-controlled multiplex PCR. The source study handled its data this way. Within the assay, amplification of reference gene primers was used to estimate how many nucleated cells each sample contained. To quantify the absolute abundance of each unique TCRbeta CDR3 rearrangement, sequence reads were collapsed and filtered. For each sample, productive Simpson clonality was calculated by taking the square root of Simpson's diversity index across productive rearrangements. What TCRdb holds here is the immuneACCESS table cut down to in-frame rearrangements. Part of the clones is not present; checked against another copy, under half of the missing clones reflect an unresolved V gene, and the others are unexplained. V, J and clone size derive from that table, while D and trimming were established from the DNA sequence. The sample table shows about 150,000 clones, and less than 95% are seen once. 0.55% of the sample belongs to the ten largest clones.

Note on this clone: Its antigen specificity is not known. There are no base qualities to consult, and no much larger clone falls within one base.

Each collaborating institution followed its own protocols to collect whole blood in K2EDTA tubes. Collaborator samples were shipped for TCRbeta analysis as frozen whole blood, isolated PBMCs, or DNA extracted from either sample type. This receptor chain uses TRBV9 and TRBJ2-3; 15 bases in the junction line up with TRBD2. The TCR originated in a man aged 50 to 59 with acute or convalescent COVID-19. Sample: peripheral blood. The CDR3 loop reads CASSAGLAGGADTQYF. The DNA is as follows: TGTGCCAGCAGCGCAGGACTAGCGGGAGGGGCAGATACGCAGTATTTT.